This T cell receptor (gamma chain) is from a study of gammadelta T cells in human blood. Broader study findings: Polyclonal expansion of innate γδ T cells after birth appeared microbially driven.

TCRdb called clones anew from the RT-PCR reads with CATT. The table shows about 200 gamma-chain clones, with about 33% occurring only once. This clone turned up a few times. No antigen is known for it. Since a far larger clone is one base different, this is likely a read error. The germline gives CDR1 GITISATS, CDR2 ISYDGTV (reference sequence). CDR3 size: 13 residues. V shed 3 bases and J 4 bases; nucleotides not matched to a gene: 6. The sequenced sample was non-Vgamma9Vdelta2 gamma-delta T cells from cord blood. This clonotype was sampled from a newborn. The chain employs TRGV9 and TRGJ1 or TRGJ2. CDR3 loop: CALWERDYYKKLF. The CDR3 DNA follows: TGTGCCTTGTGGGAGAGGGACTATTATAAGAAACTCTTT.